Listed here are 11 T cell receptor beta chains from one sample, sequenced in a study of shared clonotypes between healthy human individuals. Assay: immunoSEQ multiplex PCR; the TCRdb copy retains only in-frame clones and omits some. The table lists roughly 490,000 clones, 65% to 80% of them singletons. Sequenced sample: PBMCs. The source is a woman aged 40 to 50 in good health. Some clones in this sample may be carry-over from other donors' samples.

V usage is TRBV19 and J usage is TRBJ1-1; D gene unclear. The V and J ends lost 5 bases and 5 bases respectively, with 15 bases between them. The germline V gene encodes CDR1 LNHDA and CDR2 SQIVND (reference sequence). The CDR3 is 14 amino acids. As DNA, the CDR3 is TGTGCCAGTAGTGCCGTAAACTATAAGACTGAAGCTTTCTTT. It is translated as CASSAVNYKTEAFF.

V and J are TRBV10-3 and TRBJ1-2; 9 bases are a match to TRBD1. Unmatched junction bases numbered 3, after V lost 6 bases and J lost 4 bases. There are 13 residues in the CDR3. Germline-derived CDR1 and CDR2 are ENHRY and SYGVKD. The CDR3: CAISLGQGYGYTF. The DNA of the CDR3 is TGTGCCATCAGCTTGGGACAGGGCTATGGCTACACCTTC.

The CDR3 region is CASRMGQATYEQYF. The CDR3 bases are TGTGCCAGCAGGATGGGACAGGCTACCTACGAGCAGTACTTC. The gene calls are TRBV11-2 and TRBJ2-7; 8 nucleotides match TRBD1. The CDR3 is made up of 14 amino acids. CDR1 is SGHAT and CDR2 is FQNNGV in the germline V gene. The V and J ends lost 6 bases and 2 bases, in that order; junction bases with no gene match: 6.

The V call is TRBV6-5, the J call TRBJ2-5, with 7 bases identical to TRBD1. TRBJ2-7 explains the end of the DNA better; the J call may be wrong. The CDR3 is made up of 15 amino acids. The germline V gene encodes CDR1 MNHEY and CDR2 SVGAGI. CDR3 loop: CASSYWQGVRYEQYF. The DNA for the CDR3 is TGTGCCAGCAGTTATTGGCAGGGGGTACGCTACGAGCAGTACTTC.

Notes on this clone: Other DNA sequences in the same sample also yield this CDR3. The DNA for the CDR3 is TGTGCCAGCAGCAGATCGAACACCGGGGAGCTGTTTTTT. Protein: CASSRSNTGELFF. J is TRBJ2-2 and V is TRBV7-3; D unresolved. Trimming took 5 bases from V and 0 from J, leaving 4 bases between them. This CDR3 is 13 amino acids long. Germline CDR1 and CDR2: SGHTA and FQGTGA.

The CDR3: CAISERGDYGYTF. Here the CDR3 DNA reads TGTGCCATCAGTGAGCGAGGGGACTATGGCTACACCTTC. The V call is TRBV10-3, the J call TRBJ1-2; TRBD1 might be the D (5 bases). With 2 bases removed from V and 3 bases from J, the gap between germline ends came to 7 bases. The CDR3 has 13 amino acids. Germline CDR1 reads ENHRY; CDR2 reads SYGVKD.

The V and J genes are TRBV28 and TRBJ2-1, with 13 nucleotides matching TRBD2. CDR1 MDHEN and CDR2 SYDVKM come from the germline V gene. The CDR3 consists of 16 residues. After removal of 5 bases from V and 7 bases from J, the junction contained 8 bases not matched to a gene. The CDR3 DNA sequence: TGTGCCAGCAGTGCGTGGACTAGCGGGAGCAGGAATGAGCAGTTCTTC. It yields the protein CASSAWTSGSRNEQFF.

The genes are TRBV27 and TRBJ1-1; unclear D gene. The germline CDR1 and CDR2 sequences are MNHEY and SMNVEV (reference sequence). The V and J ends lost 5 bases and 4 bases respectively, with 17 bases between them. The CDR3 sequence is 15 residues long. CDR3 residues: CASSPSYSGGTEAFF. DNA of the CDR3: TGTGCCAGCAGTCCCTCCTATTCCGGAGGCACTGAAGCTTTCTTT.

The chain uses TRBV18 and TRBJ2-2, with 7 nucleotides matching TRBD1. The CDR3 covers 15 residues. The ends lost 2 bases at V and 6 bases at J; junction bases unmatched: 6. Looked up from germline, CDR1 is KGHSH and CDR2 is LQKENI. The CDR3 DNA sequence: TGTGCCAGCTCACCAACAGGGGAGTTGCCCGGGGAGCTGTTTTTT. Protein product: CASSPTGELPGELFF.

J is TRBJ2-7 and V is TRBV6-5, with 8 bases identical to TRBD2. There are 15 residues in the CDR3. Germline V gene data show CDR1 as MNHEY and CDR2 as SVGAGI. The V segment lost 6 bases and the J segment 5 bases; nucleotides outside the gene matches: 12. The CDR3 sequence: CASRPLSGRSHEQYF. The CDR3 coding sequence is TGTGCCAGCAGACCCCTAAGCGGGAGATCGCACGAGCAGTACTTC.

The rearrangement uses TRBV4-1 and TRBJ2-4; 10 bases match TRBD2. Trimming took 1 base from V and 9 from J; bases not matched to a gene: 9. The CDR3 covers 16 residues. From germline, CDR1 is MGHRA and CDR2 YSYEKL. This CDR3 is CASSQGLAGVLGIQYF. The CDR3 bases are TGCGCCAGCAGCCAAGGACTAGCGGGTGTTTTGGGCATTCAGTACTTC.